These T cell receptor beta chains were read from a single sample in a study of T cells expressing NK-cell markers. TCRdb reanalyzed the 5' RACE reads and collapses them to one entry per CDR3 protein, without DNA. The listing records approximately 8,200 distinct CDR3 sequences. Sequences were obtained from blood T cells: a sorted CD56 or NKG2C T cell subset, CD4+ or CD8+ T cells, or bulk PBMC T cells (not recorded which). The source of these receptors is a man younger than 30 in good health. The CDR3 runs from the conserved cysteine through the conserved F or W. Clone size is stated in some rows and not others, as once, few, many or a class when expanded.

v_call	j_call	clone_size	cdr3_aa
TRBV3-1	TRBJ2-7	.	CASSPQTGGFYEQYF
TRBV29-1	TRBJ2-5	.	CSGSLTSGRVETQYF
TRBV19	TRBJ2-5	.	CASGLAGGETQYF
TRBV27	TRBJ2-5	.	CASSFNPSGETQYF
TRBV9	TRBJ2-5	.	CASSVAGGNQETQYF
TRBV12-3/TRBV12-4	TRBJ1-5	medium-sized	CASSFSGQPQHF
TRBV20-1	TRBJ1-3	medium-sized	CSARDHRGTGNTIYF
TRBV20-1	TRBJ2-7	medium-sized	CSATDREQHEQYF
TRBV11-1	TRBJ2-1	medium-sized	CASKKRGDEQFF
TRBV11-2	TRBJ2-4	.	CASSLEGGPAIQYF
TRBV20-1	TRBJ2-1	medium-sized	CSARDPRAGPTTREFF
TRBV25-1	TRBJ1-1	.	CASSDLNTEAFF
TRBV11-2	TRBJ2-2	.	CASRPRLPLNTGELFF
TRBV5-1	TRBJ1-2	.	CASTEGWDGYTF
TRBV6-1	TRBJ2-5	.	CASTYGTGGEETQYF
TRBV7-2	TRBJ2-7	medium-sized	CASSLGGGASYEQYF
TRBV9	TRBJ2-1	.	CASSETSGSNEQFF
TRBV5-6	TRBJ2-3	.	CASSLAGTDTQYF
TRBV4-1	TRBJ2-5	.	CASSQVTSGSLFVKETQYF
TRBV20-1	TRBJ2-1	.	CSAPTSGRRHEQFF
TRBV15	TRBJ1-4	.	CATSRDRRDLRGKLFF
TRBV6-5	TRBJ1-5	medium-sized	CASSTNRGQPQHF
TRBV7-6	TRBJ2-7	medium-sized	CASSLEIGSSEQYF
TRBV7-2	TRBJ2-3	.	CASSSGLAGGTDTQYF
TRBV7-9	TRBJ2-7	medium-sized	CASSSTGPYEQYF
TRBV29-1	TRBJ2-7	medium-sized	CSATGTDSSYEQYF
TRBV20-1	TRBJ1-2	.	CSASFGAEQNGYTF
TRBV6-2/TRBV6-3	TRBJ2-7	.	CASSYPQGALASEQYF
TRBV7-9	TRBJ1-1	.	CASSSDRDRTEAFF
TRBV5-1	TRBJ2-1	.	CASSLPWDDNEQFF
TRBV27	TRBJ1-2	.	CASSFWADLGESYTF
TRBV29-1	TRBJ2-1	medium-sized	CSAWPSWLAENNEQFF
TRBV10-3	TRBJ2-5	.	CAISDRDTAAQYF
TRBV11-3	TRBJ2-2	.	CASSNRDLVTGELFF
TRBV5-6	TRBJ1-1	medium-sized	CASSLALVNTEAFF
TRBV12-3/TRBV12-4	TRBJ1-2	.	CASSLLGQTDYGYTF
TRBV6-5	TRBJ2-3	medium-sized	CASSYWGASTDTQYF
TRBV14	TRBJ2-5	.	CASSPQRGRGAETQYF
TRBV7-2	TRBJ2-4	.	CASSGLAVAKNIQYF
TRBV11-1	TRBJ1-1	.	CASRSGPIMNTEAFF
TRBV7-9	TRBJ1-1	.	CASSQRNTEAFF
TRBV7-2	TRBJ1-5	.	CASSLGVTAVQPQHF
TRBV27	TRBJ1-5	.	CASSQARGPLGQPQHF
TRBV5-1	TRBJ2-1	.	CASSLVSSGGYNEQFF
TRBV5-1	TRBJ2-3	.	CASSLGGQGSTDTQYF
TRBV7-9	TRBJ2-1	.	CASNGAGLTGEQFF
TRBV10-2	TRBJ2-3	medium-sized	CASREASHTDTQYF
TRBV19	TRBJ1-1	medium-sized	CASNGLQGTEAFF